This T cell receptor (beta chain) was sequenced for a study of control samples from healthy donors and cancer patients. With V trimmed by 3 bases and J by 5 bases, 10 bases remained unmatched. There are 16 residues in the CDR3. The germline CDR1 and CDR2 sequences are SGHTA and FQGNSA. TCRdb's table, derived via immunoSEQ multiplex PCR, lists solely in-frame clones and lacks some. The data show under 450,000 clones, with approximately 90% seen just once and 6% to 7% held by the top ten. The origin of this receptor is a man between 40 and 49 years old with head and neck cancer. The rearrangement uses TRBV7-2 and TRBJ2-5; TRBD1 matches 9 bases. Source material: PBMCs. The CDR3 reads CASSFPGQGLRETQYF. CDR3 DNA sequence: TGTGCCAGCAGCTTTCCGGGACAGGGCTTGAGGGAGACCCAGTACTTC.